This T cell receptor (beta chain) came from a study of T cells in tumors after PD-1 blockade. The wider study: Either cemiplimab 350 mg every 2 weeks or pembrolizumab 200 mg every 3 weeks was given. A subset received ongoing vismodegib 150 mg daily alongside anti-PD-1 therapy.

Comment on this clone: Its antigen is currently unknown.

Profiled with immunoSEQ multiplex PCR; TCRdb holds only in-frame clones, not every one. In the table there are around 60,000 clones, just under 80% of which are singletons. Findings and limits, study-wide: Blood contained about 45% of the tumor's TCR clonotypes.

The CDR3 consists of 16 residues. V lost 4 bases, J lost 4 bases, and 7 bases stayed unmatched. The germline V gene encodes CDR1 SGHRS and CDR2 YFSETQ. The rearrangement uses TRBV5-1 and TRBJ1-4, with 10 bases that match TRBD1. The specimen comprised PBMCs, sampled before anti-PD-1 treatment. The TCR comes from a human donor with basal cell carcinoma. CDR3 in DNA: TGCGCCAGCAGCCTACCGACAGGGGGCGGTAATGAAAAACTGTTTTTT. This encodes CASSLPTGGGNEKLFF.